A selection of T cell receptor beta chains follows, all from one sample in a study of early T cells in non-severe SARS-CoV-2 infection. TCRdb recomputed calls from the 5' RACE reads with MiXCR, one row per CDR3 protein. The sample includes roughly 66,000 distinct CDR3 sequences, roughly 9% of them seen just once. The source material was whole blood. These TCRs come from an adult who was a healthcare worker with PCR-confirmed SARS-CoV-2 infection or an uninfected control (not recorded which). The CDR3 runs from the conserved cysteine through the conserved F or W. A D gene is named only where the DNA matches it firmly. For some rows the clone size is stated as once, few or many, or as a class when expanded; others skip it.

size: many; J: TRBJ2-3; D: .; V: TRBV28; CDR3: CASSLLPGAGTDTQYF; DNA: TGTGCCAGCAGTTTACTGCCTGGGGCCGGCACAGATACGCAGTATTTT
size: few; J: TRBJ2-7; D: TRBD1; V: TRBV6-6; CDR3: CASRKDRHPSYEQYF; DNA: TGTGCCAGCAGGAAGGACAGGCATCCCTCCTACGAGCAGTACTTC
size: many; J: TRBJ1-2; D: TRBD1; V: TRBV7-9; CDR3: CASSLASRGNYGYTF; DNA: TGTGCCAGCAGCTTAGCATCCAGGGGGAACTATGGCTACACCTTC
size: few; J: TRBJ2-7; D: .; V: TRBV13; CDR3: CASSSQAGSYEQYF; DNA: TGTGCCAGCAGCTCCCAGGCGGGCTCCTACGAGCAGTACTTC
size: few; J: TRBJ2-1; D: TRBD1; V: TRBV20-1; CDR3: CSARGSKTGRPGYNEQFF; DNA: TGCAGTGCTAGAGGCTCAAAGACAGGGCGCCCAGGCTACAATGAGCAGTTCTTC
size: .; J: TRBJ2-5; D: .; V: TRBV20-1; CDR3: CSANDRPGETQYF; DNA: TGCAGTGCTAATGACAGACCCGGAGAGACCCAGTACTTC
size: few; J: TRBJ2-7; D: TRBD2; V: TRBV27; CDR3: CASSSRTSSYEQYF; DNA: TGTGCCAGCAGTTCAAGGACTAGCTCCTACGAGCAGTACTTC
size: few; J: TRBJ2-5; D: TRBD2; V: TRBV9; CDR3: CASSPNLGGRSQETQYF; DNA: TGTGCCAGCAGCCCGAACCTGGGGGGGAGGAGCCAAGAGACCCAGTACTTC
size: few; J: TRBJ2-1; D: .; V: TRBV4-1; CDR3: CASSQDVGVSYNEQFF; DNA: TGCGCCAGCAGCCAAGACGTGGGAGTCAGCTACAATGAGCAGTTCTTC
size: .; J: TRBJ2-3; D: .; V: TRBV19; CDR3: CASRNGGTDTQYF; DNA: TGTGCCAGTAGAAATGGGGGGACAGATACGCAGTATTTT
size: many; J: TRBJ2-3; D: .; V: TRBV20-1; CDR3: CSASGSADTQYF; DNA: TGCAGTGCTAGCGGGAGCGCAGATACGCAGTATTTT
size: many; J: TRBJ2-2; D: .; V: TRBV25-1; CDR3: CASAWGRDTGELFF; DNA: TGTGCCAGCGCGTGGGGGCGCGACACCGGGGAGCTGTTTTTT
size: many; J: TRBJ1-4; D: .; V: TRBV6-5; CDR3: CASSKQGEKLFF; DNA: TGTGCCAGCAGTAAACAGGGAGAAAAACTGTTTTTT
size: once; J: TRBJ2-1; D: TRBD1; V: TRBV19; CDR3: CASSIIPGQGFNEQFF; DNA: TGTGCCAGTAGTATCATACCGGGACAGGGATTCAATGAGCAGTTCTTC
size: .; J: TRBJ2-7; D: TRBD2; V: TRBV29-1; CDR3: CSLLLTSGIEQYF; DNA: TGCAGCCTTCTTCTGACTAGCGGGATTGAGCAGTACTTC
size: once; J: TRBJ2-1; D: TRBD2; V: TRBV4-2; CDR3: CASSQVASGENEQFF; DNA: TGTGCCAGCAGCCAAGTGGCTAGCGGGGAGAATGAGCAGTTCTTC
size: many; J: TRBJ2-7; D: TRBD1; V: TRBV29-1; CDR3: CSVAGTGGLDEQYF; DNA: TGCAGCGTGGCCGGGACAGGGGGCTTGGACGAGCAGTACTTC
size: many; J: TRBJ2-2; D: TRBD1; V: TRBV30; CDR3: CAGTGPTGELFF; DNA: TGTGCCGGGACAGGGCCCACCGGGGAGCTGTTTTTT
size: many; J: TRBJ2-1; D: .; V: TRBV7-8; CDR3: CASSLAEEQFF; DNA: TGTGCCAGCAGCTTAGCTGAGGAGCAGTTCTTC
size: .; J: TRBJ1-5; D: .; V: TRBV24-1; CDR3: CVTSDPGLNQPQHF; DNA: TGTGTCACCAGTGACCCAGGACTGAATCAGCCCCAGCATTTT
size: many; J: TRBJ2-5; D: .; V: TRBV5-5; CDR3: CASNPPPQETQYF; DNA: TGTGCCAGCAACCCTCCACCCCAAGAGACCCAGTACTTC
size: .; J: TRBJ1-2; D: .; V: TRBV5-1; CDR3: CASSSALQRRGADYGYTF; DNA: TGCGCCAGCAGCTCAGCGCTCCAAAGACGGGGGGCCGACTATGGCTACACCTTC
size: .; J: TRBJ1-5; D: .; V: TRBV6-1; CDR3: CASTSMLRNQPQHF; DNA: TGTGCCAGCACCAGCATGCTTCGCAATCAGCCCCAGCATTTT
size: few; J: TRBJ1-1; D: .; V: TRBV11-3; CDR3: CASSSTRATEAFF; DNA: TGTGCCAGCAGCTCAACCAGGGCCACTGAAGCTTTCTTT
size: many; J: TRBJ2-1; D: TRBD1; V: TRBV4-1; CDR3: CASSQDPGQIYNEQFF; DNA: TGCGCCAGCAGCCAAGATCCGGGACAGATCTACAATGAGCAGTTCTTC
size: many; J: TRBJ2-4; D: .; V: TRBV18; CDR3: CASSPLRAWHGTAQVAKNIQYF; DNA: TGTGCCAGCTCACCACTGCGAGCCTGGCACGGTACCGCCCAAGTGGCCAAAAACATTCAGTACTTC
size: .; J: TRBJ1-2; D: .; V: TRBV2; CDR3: CASSETGILGYTF; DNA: TGTGCCAGCAGTGAAACAGGGATCCTTGGCTACACCTTC
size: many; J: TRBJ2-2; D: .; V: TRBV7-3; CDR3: CASSLTFSGMNTGELFF; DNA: TGTGCCAGCAGCTTAACGTTTAGCGGCATGAACACCGGGGAGCTGTTTTTT
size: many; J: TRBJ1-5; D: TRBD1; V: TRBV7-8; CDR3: CASSPGQGNQPQHF; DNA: TGTGCCAGCAGCCCAGGACAGGGAAATCAGCCCCAGCATTTT
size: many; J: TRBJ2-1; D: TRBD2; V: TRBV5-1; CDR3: CASSSGGLFDEQFF; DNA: TGCGCCAGCAGCTCGGGGGGACTATTTGATGAGCAGTTCTTC
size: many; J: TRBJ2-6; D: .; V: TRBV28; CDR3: CASRQPSSGANVLTF; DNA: TGTGCCAGCAGGCAGCCGAGCTCTGGGGCCAACGTCCTGACTTTC
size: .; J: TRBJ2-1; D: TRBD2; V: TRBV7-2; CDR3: CASSLAAAGGYNEQFF; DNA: TGTGCCAGCAGCTTAGCCGCAGCGGGAGGGTACAATGAGCAGTTCTTC
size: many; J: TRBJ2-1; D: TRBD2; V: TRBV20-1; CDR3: CSASNSGSSYNEQFF; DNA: TGCAGTGCTTCAAATAGCGGGAGCTCCTACAATGAGCAGTTCTTC
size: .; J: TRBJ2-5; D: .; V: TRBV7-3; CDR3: CASSLMGSGETQYF; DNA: TGTGCCAGCAGCTTAATGGGTAGTGGAGAGACCCAGTACTTC